This entry lists 10 T cell receptor beta chains sequenced from one sample in a study of long-term antiretroviral therapy in people with HIV. The assay, immunoSEQ v3.0, was run at survey level. Profiling relied on immunoSEQ multiplex PCR, and the TCRdb table lists in-frame clones only, not all of them. The table shows more than 15,000 clones, with roughly 94% occurring only once. The material sequenced was unsorted PBMCs, taken around 6.4 years after starting antiretroviral therapy. All receptors derive from a woman aged 45-59 years with HIV.

The chain combines TRBV4-2 with TRBJ2-7; no clear D. The CDR3 contains 14 residues. Trimming took 2 bases from V and 0 from J, leaving 8 bases between them. In germline, CDR1 is LGHNA, CDR2 YNFKEQ. The CDR3 DNA is TGTGCCAGCAGCCAATTTGTCAACTCCTACGAGCAGTACTTC. This codes for CASSQFVNSYEQYF.

The CDR3, as DNA: TGTGCCAGCAGCCCGGATCGACAGGGACTAGCCGGCTACACCTTC. Encoded protein: CASSPDRQGLAGYTF. J is TRBJ1-2 and V is TRBV11-2; the match to TRBD1 covers 7 bases. Trimming took 5 bases from V and 8 from J; bases not matched to a gene: 14. The CDR3 totals 15 residues. Germline V gives CDR1 SGHAT, CDR2 FQNNGV.

The chain combines TRBV6-5 with TRBJ1-5; D call uncertain. CDR1 and CDR2 from the germline V gene are MNHEY and SVGAGI. Trimming stripped 5 bases from V and 0 bases from J, with 5 bases between. The CDR3 loop spans 13 amino acids. The DNA for the CDR3 is TGTGCCAGCAGTATCCATAGCAATCAGCCCCAGCATTTT. This codes for CASSIHSNQPQHF.

The chain is built from TRBV4-3 and TRBJ1-5; D gene ambiguous. Trimming shortened V by 1 base and J by 1 base, and 11 bases separated the two germline ends. Germline CDR1 reads LGHNA; CDR2 reads YSLEER. The CDR3 contains 16 residues. CDR3 nucleotides: TGCGCCAGCAGCCAAGTGGCGGGATTCAGCAATCAGCCCCAGCATTTT. Translated, it gives CASSQVAGFSNQPQHF.

J is TRBJ2-1 and V is TRBV7-2; 7 nucleotides agree with TRBD1. CDR1 and CDR2 from the germline V gene are SGHTA and FQGNSA. This CDR3 region has 17 residues. After removal of 1 base from V and 10 bases from J, the junction contained 16 bases not matched to a gene. The CDR3 here is CASSLGGPGGTQREQFF. As DNA, the CDR3 is TGTGCCAGCAGCTTAGGTGGGCCAGGGGGAACCCAGAGAGAGCAGTTCTTC.

The chain combines TRBV5-4 with TRBJ1-4, with D uncertain. Trimming shortened V by 1 base and J by 9 bases, and 7 bases separated the two germline ends. Germline lookup yields CDR1 SGHNT and CDR2 YYREEE (reference sequence). This CDR3 has 12 residues. The CDR3 sequence: CASSLREQKLFF. The CDR3, as DNA: TGTGCCAGCAGCTTGAGGGAGCAAAAACTGTTTTTT.

This chain links TRBV25-1 with TRBJ2-1; D is uncertain. Germline loops: CDR1 MGHDK, CDR2 SYGVNS. This CDR3 is built from 13 residues. The ends were cut back, 3 bases at V and 0 bases at J, with 3 bases in the middle. The CDR3, as DNA: TGTGCCAGCAGTGATGGCTCCTACAATGAGCAGTTCTTC. It yields the protein CASSDGSYNEQFF.

This chain's CDR3 is CASSFHGPRSTKNIQYF. DNA for the CDR3: TGTGCCAGCAGTTTCCACGGCCCCCGCTCGACCAAAAACATTCAGTACTTC. V gene TRBV6-4 combines with J gene TRBJ2-4; D not certain. CDR3 length: 17 residues. Germline V gene sequence: CDR1 MRHNA, CDR2 SNTAGT. The V end was cut by 5 bases, the J end by 2 bases, with 19 bases between.

The CDR3 region has the DNA TGTGCCACTACCCTAAACCGGGACTATCTCTACAATGAGCAGTTCTTC. This gives the protein CATTLNRDYLYNEQFF. This chain connects TRBV28 to TRBJ2-1, with TRBD2 identical over 7 bases. Trimming took 10 bases from V and 3 from J; bases not matched to a gene: 15. Looked up from germline, CDR1 is MDHEN and CDR2 is SYDVKM. The CDR3 covers 16 residues.

This clone is a singleton in its sample. The J gene is TRBJ2-1, the V gene TRBV6-5; either TRBD1 or TRBD2 may supply D (7 bases each). V was shortened by 4 bases and J by 2 bases, with 12 bases between the two germline ends. The CDR3 has 15 residues. Germline V CDR1 and CDR2: MNHEY, SVGAGI. For the CDR3, the DNA is TGTGCCAGCAGTTCAGCGGGACAGCCCTACAATGAGCAGTTCTTC. Translated, it gives CASSSAGQPYNEQFF.